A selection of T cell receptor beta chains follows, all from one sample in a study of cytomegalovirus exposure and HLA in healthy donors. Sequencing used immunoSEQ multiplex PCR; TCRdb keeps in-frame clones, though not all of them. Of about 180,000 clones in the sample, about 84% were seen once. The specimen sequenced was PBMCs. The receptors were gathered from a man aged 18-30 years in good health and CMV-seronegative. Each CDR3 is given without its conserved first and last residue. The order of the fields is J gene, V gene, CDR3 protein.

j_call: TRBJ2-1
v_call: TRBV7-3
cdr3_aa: ASSLIGAGGREQF

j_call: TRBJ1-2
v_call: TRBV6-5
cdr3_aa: ASSPWAGRFDGYT

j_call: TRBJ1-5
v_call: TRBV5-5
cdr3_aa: ASSLGRGMNSNQPQH

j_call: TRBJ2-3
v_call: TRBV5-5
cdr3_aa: ASSHRTGADTQY

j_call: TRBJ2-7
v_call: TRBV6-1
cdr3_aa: ASSRQGLIYEQY

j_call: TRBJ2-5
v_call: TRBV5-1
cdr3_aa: ASSLRQGETQY

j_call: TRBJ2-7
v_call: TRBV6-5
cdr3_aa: ASSYSNTGSYEQY

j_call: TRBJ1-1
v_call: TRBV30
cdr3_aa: AWSVWAWTEAF

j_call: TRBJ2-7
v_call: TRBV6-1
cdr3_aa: ASRPWQAGYEQY

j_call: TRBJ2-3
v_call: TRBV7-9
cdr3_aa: ASSPTRGSFADTQY

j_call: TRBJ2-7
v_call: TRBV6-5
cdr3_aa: ASSLTSLSYEQY

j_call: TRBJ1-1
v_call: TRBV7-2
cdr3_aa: ASSLDPGGTEAF

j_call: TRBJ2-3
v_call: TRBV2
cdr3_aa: ASSDWPAGDEAQY

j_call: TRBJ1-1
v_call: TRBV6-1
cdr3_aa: ASRDRYTEAF

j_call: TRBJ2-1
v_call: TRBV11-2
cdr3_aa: ASSLGDRGQGEQF

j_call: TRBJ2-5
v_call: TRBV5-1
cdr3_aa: ASSPWTGSAGETQY

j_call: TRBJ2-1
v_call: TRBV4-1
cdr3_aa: ASSQSGLAVNEQF

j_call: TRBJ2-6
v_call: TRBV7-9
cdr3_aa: ASSFRGLGANVLT

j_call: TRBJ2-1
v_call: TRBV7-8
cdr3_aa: ASSSLKRLAGKYNEQF

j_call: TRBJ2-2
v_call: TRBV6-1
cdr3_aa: ASSEVSPGDTGELF

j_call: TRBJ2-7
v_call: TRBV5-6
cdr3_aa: ASSPVHRNYEQY

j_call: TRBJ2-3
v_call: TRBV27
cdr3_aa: ASSTLQGAATDTQY

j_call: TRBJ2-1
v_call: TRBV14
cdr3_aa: ASSRRTGGNEQF

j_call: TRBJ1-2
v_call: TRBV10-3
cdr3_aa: AISALRGGGYT

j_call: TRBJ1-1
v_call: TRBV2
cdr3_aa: ASSEALRGSTEAF